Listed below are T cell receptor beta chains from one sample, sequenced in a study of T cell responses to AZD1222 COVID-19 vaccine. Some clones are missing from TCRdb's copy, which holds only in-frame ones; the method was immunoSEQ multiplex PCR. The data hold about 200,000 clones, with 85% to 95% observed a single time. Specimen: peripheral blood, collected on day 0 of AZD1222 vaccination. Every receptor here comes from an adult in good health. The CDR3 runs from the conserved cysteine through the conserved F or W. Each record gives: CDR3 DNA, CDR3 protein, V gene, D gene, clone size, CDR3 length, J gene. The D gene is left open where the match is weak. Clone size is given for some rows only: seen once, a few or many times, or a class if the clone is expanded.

CDR3 DNA: TGTGCCAGCAGCTTAGCAGGGATCTACGAGCAGTACTTC; CDR3 protein: CASSLAGIYEQYF; V gene: TRBV7-2; D gene: .; clone size: .; CDR3 length: 13; J gene: TRBJ2-7
CDR3 DNA: TGTGCCAGCAGCCCTCAAGATAGGGACAGGCGGGAGGGCTACACCTTC; CDR3 protein: CASSPQDRDRREGYTF; V gene: TRBV4-2; D gene: TRBD1; clone size: .; CDR3 length: 16; J gene: TRBJ1-2
CDR3 DNA: TGTGCCAGCAGCCCGAGACAGGGGGTTGTGGGGGACACTGAAGCTTTCTTT; CDR3 protein: CASSPRQGVVGDTEAFF; V gene: TRBV27; D gene: TRBD1; clone size: .; CDR3 length: 17; J gene: TRBJ1-1
CDR3 DNA: TGCGCCAGCAGCCAAGATTCAGGGGTATTCGACAATCAGCCCCAGCATTTT; CDR3 protein: CASSQDSGVFDNQPQHF; V gene: TRBV4-1; D gene: .; clone size: once; CDR3 length: 17; J gene: TRBJ1-5
CDR3 DNA: TGTGCCTGGAGTGTAGGACTAGCGGGGGGCACAGATACGCAGTATTTT; CDR3 protein: CAWSVGLAGGTDTQYF; V gene: TRBV30; D gene: TRBD2; clone size: once; CDR3 length: 16; J gene: TRBJ2-3
CDR3 DNA: TGTGCCAGCAGCTTGACAGGGGTTCAGCCCCAGCATTTT; CDR3 protein: CASSLTGVQPQHF; V gene: TRBV7-9; D gene: TRBD1; clone size: once; CDR3 length: 13; J gene: TRBJ1-5
CDR3 DNA: TGCGCCAGCAGCCAAGACCCCAACACCGGGGAGCTGTTTTTT; CDR3 protein: CASSQDPNTGELFF; V gene: TRBV4-1; D gene: .; clone size: .; CDR3 length: 14; J gene: TRBJ2-2
CDR3 DNA: TGCGCCAGCAGCTCCCGCACTAGCGGGGGCGGAGATACGCAGTATTTT; CDR3 protein: CASSSRTSGGGDTQYF; V gene: TRBV5-1; D gene: TRBD2; clone size: .; CDR3 length: 16; J gene: TRBJ2-3
CDR3 DNA: TGTGCCAGCAGCTTAGGAGGGTATTATAATTCACCCCTCCACTTT; CDR3 protein: CASSLGGYYNSPLHF; V gene: TRBV11-2; D gene: .; clone size: .; CDR3 length: 15; J gene: TRBJ1-6
CDR3 DNA: TGTGCCAGCAGTGTTGTAGCGGGGGGGACAGATACGCAGTATTTT; CDR3 protein: CASSVVAGGTDTQYF; V gene: TRBV6-4; D gene: TRBD2; clone size: .; CDR3 length: 15; J gene: TRBJ2-3
CDR3 DNA: TGCGCCAGCAGCACCCCTCCTCGGGACTACCAAGAGGATACGCAGTATTTT; CDR3 protein: CASSTPPRDYQEDTQYF; V gene: TRBV4-1; D gene: TRBD2; clone size: .; CDR3 length: 17; J gene: TRBJ2-3
CDR3 DNA: TGTGCCAGCCTAACCGGGGGGACCTCTGGAAACACCATATATTTT; CDR3 protein: CASLTGGTSGNTIYF; V gene: TRBV7-9; D gene: .; clone size: .; CDR3 length: 15; J gene: TRBJ1-3
CDR3 DNA: TGTGCCAGCAGGCTAGGGGCGGGAACTGAAGCTTTCTTT; CDR3 protein: CASRLGAGTEAFF; V gene: TRBV2; D gene: .; clone size: .; CDR3 length: 13; J gene: TRBJ1-1
CDR3 DNA: TGTGCCAGCAGCATAGGGACTAGCGGGGGGGGCCAGTACTTC; CDR3 protein: CASSIGTSGGGQYF; V gene: TRBV7-3; D gene: TRBD2; clone size: .; CDR3 length: 14; J gene: TRBJ2-5
CDR3 DNA: TGTGCCAGCAGCCCGGGACATGGGGTCCTCCAAGAGACCCAGTACTTC; CDR3 protein: CASSPGHGVLQETQYF; V gene: TRBV7-3; D gene: .; clone size: .; CDR3 length: 16; J gene: TRBJ2-5
CDR3 DNA: TGTGCCAGCAGCAGGTACGTGGGGGTTACTGAAGCTTTCTTT; CDR3 protein: CASSRYVGVTEAFF; V gene: TRBV6-5; D gene: .; clone size: .; CDR3 length: 14; J gene: TRBJ1-1
CDR3 DNA: TGTGCCAGCAGCTTAAGCGGGAATCCATACACAGATACGCAGTATTTT; CDR3 protein: CASSLSGNPYTDTQYF; V gene: TRBV7-2; D gene: TRBD2; clone size: once; CDR3 length: 16; J gene: TRBJ2-3
CDR3 DNA: TGTGCCAGCAGCACTAGGGGGGACTATGGCTACACCTTC; CDR3 protein: CASSTRGDYGYTF; V gene: TRBV12-3/TRBV12-4; D gene: .; clone size: .; CDR3 length: 13; J gene: TRBJ1-2
CDR3 DNA: TGTGCCAGTAGTTCCGGATTCTCTGGAAACACCATATATTTT; CDR3 protein: CASSSGFSGNTIYF; V gene: TRBV19; D gene: .; clone size: .; CDR3 length: 14; J gene: TRBJ1-3
CDR3 DNA: TGTGCCAGCAGCGGTACAGACAGGCTCAACTATGGCTACACCTTC; CDR3 protein: CASSGTDRLNYGYTF; V gene: TRBV9; D gene: .; clone size: .; CDR3 length: 15; J gene: TRBJ1-2
CDR3 DNA: TGTGCCAGCAGGGCCGAACAGGGTCGAGGGCCCCAGCATTTT; CDR3 protein: CASRAEQGRGPQHF; V gene: TRBV2; D gene: .; clone size: .; CDR3 length: 14; J gene: TRBJ1-5
CDR3 DNA: TGCGCCAGCAGCTTGGAATTCGGGGCGGGGACCGGGGAGCTGTTTTTT; CDR3 protein: CASSLEFGAGTGELFF; V gene: TRBV5-1; D gene: .; clone size: .; CDR3 length: 16; J gene: TRBJ2-2
CDR3 DNA: TGTGCCAGCAGTCCAGGTCCCGGCGGCAATCAGCCCCAGCATTTT; CDR3 protein: CASSPGPGGNQPQHF; V gene: TRBV7-9; D gene: .; clone size: .; CDR3 length: 15; J gene: TRBJ1-5
CDR3 DNA: TGCGCCAGCAGCTTAGGACAGGGGCATAGCACAGATACGCAGTATTTT; CDR3 protein: CASSLGQGHSTDTQYF; V gene: TRBV5-1; D gene: TRBD1; clone size: .; CDR3 length: 16; J gene: TRBJ2-3
CDR3 DNA: TGTGCCAGCAGCCAAGAAGCCGCCCCCCTCCACTTT; CDR3 protein: CASSQEAAPLHF; V gene: TRBV14; D gene: .; clone size: .; CDR3 length: 12; J gene: TRBJ1-6
CDR3 DNA: TGTGCCAGCAGTTTCAGGGGACAGGCTATGTGGCCCCAGCATTTT; CDR3 protein: CASSFRGQAMWPQHF; V gene: TRBV27; D gene: TRBD1; clone size: .; CDR3 length: 15; J gene: TRBJ1-5
CDR3 DNA: TGTGCCAGCAGTTTATATCAGGGAGCTAACTATGGCTACACCTTC; CDR3 protein: CASSLYQGANYGYTF; V gene: TRBV27; D gene: .; clone size: .; CDR3 length: 15; J gene: TRBJ1-2
CDR3 DNA: TGTGCCAGCAAAACACAGGGTTATAATTCACCCCTCCACTTT; CDR3 protein: CASKTQGYNSPLHF; V gene: TRBV11-2; D gene: .; clone size: .; CDR3 length: 14; J gene: TRBJ1-6
CDR3 DNA: TGCAGCGTTGTGGGGACAGGGTGGCGCGGCACTGAAGCTTTCTTT; CDR3 protein: CSVVGTGWRGTEAFF; V gene: TRBV29-1; D gene: TRBD1; clone size: .; CDR3 length: 15; J gene: TRBJ1-1
CDR3 DNA: TGTGCTAGTGGTTTACTGAGGACTGAAGCTTTCTTT; CDR3 protein: CASGLLRTEAFF; V gene: TRBV12-5; D gene: .; clone size: .; CDR3 length: 12; J gene: TRBJ1-1
CDR3 DNA: TGTGCCAGCACCCAAACTGAATCGGGGAGCTATGGCTACACCTTC; CDR3 protein: CASTQTESGSYGYTF; V gene: TRBV6-6; D gene: .; clone size: .; CDR3 length: 15; J gene: TRBJ1-2
CDR3 DNA: TGTGCCAGCAGCGGACGAGGGATGGGTAATGAAAAACTGTTTTTT; CDR3 protein: CASSGRGMGNEKLFF; V gene: TRBV9; D gene: .; clone size: .; CDR3 length: 15; J gene: TRBJ1-4
CDR3 DNA: TGCGCCAGCAGCTTGGGACAGGAGCGATCACCCCTCCACTTT; CDR3 protein: CASSLGQERSPLHF; V gene: TRBV5-1; D gene: .; clone size: once; CDR3 length: 14; J gene: TRBJ1-6
CDR3 DNA: TGTGCCTGGAGTTTGGGGGGGCCCTCTGGAAACACCATATATTTT; CDR3 protein: CAWSLGGPSGNTIYF; V gene: TRBV30; D gene: .; clone size: .; CDR3 length: 15; J gene: TRBJ1-3
CDR3 DNA: TGTGCCAGCGGGGGGACTTTTACCTACGAGCAGTACTTC; CDR3 protein: CASGGTFTYEQYF; V gene: TRBV2; D gene: .; clone size: .; CDR3 length: 13; J gene: TRBJ2-7
CDR3 DNA: TGTGCCAGCAGTTTCCATTCTGGGGCAGAGAACACTGAAGCTTTCTTT; CDR3 protein: CASSFHSGAENTEAFF; V gene: TRBV28; D gene: .; clone size: .; CDR3 length: 16; J gene: TRBJ1-1
CDR3 DNA: TGTGCCAGCAGCCAAGATGTCAATGAGCAGTTCTTC; CDR3 protein: CASSQDVNEQFF; V gene: TRBV14; D gene: .; clone size: .; CDR3 length: 12; J gene: TRBJ2-1
CDR3 DNA: TGTGCCAGCACCCCAGAACCGGGACAGGTCTATGGCTACACCTTC; CDR3 protein: CASTPEPGQVYGYTF; V gene: TRBV11-2; D gene: TRBD1; clone size: .; CDR3 length: 15; J gene: TRBJ1-2
CDR3 DNA: TGTGCCAGCCATCCACAGGGGAGAGAGACCCAGTACTTC; CDR3 protein: CASHPQGRETQYF; V gene: TRBV27; D gene: TRBD1; clone size: .; CDR3 length: 13; J gene: TRBJ2-5
CDR3 DNA: TGTGCCAGCAGTGAGGGGGGGGTGGACAGTGGAAACACCATATATTTT; CDR3 protein: CASSEGGVDSGNTIYF; V gene: TRBV25-1; D gene: .; clone size: .; CDR3 length: 16; J gene: TRBJ1-3
CDR3 DNA: TGTGCCAGTAGTATAGTGCCAGGGGAAGGTGGCACCATATATTTT; CDR3 protein: CASSIVPGEGGTIYF; V gene: TRBV19; D gene: .; clone size: many; CDR3 length: 15; J gene: TRBJ1-3
CDR3 DNA: TGTGCCACCTCGACCCGGGGGAGGGGAGAAAAACTGTTTTTT; CDR3 protein: CATSTRGRGEKLFF; V gene: TRBV19; D gene: .; clone size: .; CDR3 length: 14; J gene: TRBJ1-4
CDR3 DNA: TGTGCCAGCAGCCCCCGGACAGGGGGGCCTAATGAAAAACTGTTTTTT; CDR3 protein: CASSPRTGGPNEKLFF; V gene: TRBV7-9; D gene: TRBD1; clone size: .; CDR3 length: 16; J gene: TRBJ1-4